These T cell receptor beta chains were read from a single sample in a study of early stage breast cancer tumors. Data came from immunoSEQ multiplex PCR; TCRdb stores just in-frame clones and leaves some out. The top ten clones hold around 3.4% of a sample with tens of thousands of clones, 78% of them seen once. The sequenced sample consisted of blood. Every receptor here comes from a person in their 40s with breast cancer. Both conserved end residues are part of each CDR3. Each record gives: clone size, V gene, D gene, J gene, CDR3 DNA, CDR3 protein. D genes are given only for firm matches. A row's size may be missing; if present it is once, few, many or a size class.

abundance: NA
v_gene: TRBV7-9
d_gene: TRBD1
j_gene: TRBJ1-5
CDR3nt: TGTGCCAGCAGCCCTGACAGGGGTGATCAGCCCCAGCATTTT
CDR3aa: CASSPDRGDQPQHF

abundance: NA
v_gene: TRBV14
d_gene: NA
j_gene: TRBJ2-1
CDR3nt: TGTGCCAGCAGCCAGCGGTCTGCTAGCGTCTACAATGAGCAGTTCTTC
CDR3aa: CASSQRSASVYNEQFF

abundance: NA
v_gene: TRBV5-1
d_gene: NA
j_gene: TRBJ2-2
CDR3nt: TGCGCCAGCAGCTTGGGGGTGACAGGTTCGGCCGGGGAGCTGTTTTTT
CDR3aa: CASSLGVTGSAGELFF

abundance: few
v_gene: TRBV30
d_gene: TRBD1
j_gene: TRBJ1-5
CDR3nt: TGTGCCTGGAATGACGGACAGGCTGATCAGCCCCAGCATTTT
CDR3aa: CAWNDGQADQPQHF

abundance: NA
v_gene: TRBV4-2
d_gene: TRBD2
j_gene: TRBJ2-1
CDR3nt: TGTGCCAGCAGCCAAGATGTAGGTCGGGAGGGCCTCGTTGAGCAGTTCTTC
CDR3aa: CASSQDVGREGLVEQFF

abundance: few
v_gene: TRBV27
d_gene: TRBD2
j_gene: TRBJ2-7
CDR3nt: TGTGCCAGCAGCCGGACTAGCGGAGCCCCCTACGAGCAGTACTTC
CDR3aa: CASSRTSGAPYEQYF

abundance: once
v_gene: TRBV9
d_gene: NA
j_gene: TRBJ2-3
CDR3nt: TGTGCCAGCAGTGTCGACCTAGGCACAGATACGCAGTATTTT
CDR3aa: CASSVDLGTDTQYF

abundance: NA
v_gene: TRBV7-2
d_gene: TRBD2
j_gene: TRBJ2-1
CDR3nt: TGTGCCAGCAGCTTAGGACTAGCGGGAGGGACTGAGCAGTTCTTC
CDR3aa: CASSLGLAGGTEQFF

abundance: NA
v_gene: TRBV19
d_gene: TRBD1
j_gene: TRBJ2-4
CDR3nt: TGTGCCAGTAGTTACAGGGGGACGTCCCAAAACATTCAGTACTTC
CDR3aa: CASSYRGTSQNIQYF

abundance: few
v_gene: TRBV9
d_gene: NA
j_gene: TRBJ1-5
CDR3nt: TGTGCCAGCAGCGTAGACGGGGGTCAGCCCCAGCATTTT
CDR3aa: CASSVDGGQPQHF

abundance: few
v_gene: TRBV5-4
d_gene: TRBD2
j_gene: TRBJ2-3
CDR3nt: TGTGCCAGCAGCTTGAGACTAGCGGGAGACACAGATACGCAGTATTTT
CDR3aa: CASSLRLAGDTDTQYF

abundance: NA
v_gene: TRBV5-4
d_gene: TRBD1
j_gene: TRBJ2-5
CDR3nt: TGTGCCAGCAGCTCGCAGACAGGGCGAGAGACCCAGTACTTC
CDR3aa: CASSSQTGRETQYF

abundance: NA
v_gene: TRBV4-1
d_gene: TRBD2
j_gene: TRBJ2-7
CDR3nt: TGCGCCAGCAGCCAAGACTCCGGGAGGGTGACCTACGAGCAGTACTTC
CDR3aa: CASSQDSGRVTYEQYF

abundance: NA
v_gene: TRBV2
d_gene: TRBD1
j_gene: TRBJ1-1
CDR3nt: TGTGCCAGCAAGACCAAGACAGGGAGCACTGAAGCTTTCTTT
CDR3aa: CASKTKTGSTEAFF

abundance: NA
v_gene: TRBV7-3
d_gene: TRBD2
j_gene: TRBJ2-1
CDR3nt: TGTGCCAGCAGCTACCCTGCAGGGGCGGGAGGTGGCAATGAGCAGTTCTTC
CDR3aa: CASSYPAGAGGGNEQFF

abundance: NA
v_gene: TRBV7-9
d_gene: NA
j_gene: TRBJ2-6
CDR3nt: TGTGCCAGCAGCTTTCTGGGGTTCCCCTCTGGGGCCAACGTCCTGACTTTC
CDR3aa: CASSFLGFPSGANVLTF

abundance: once
v_gene: TRBV15
d_gene: NA
j_gene: TRBJ1-5
CDR3nt: TGTGCCACCAGCATTACCCTCGCGGGGCAGCCCCAGCATTTT
CDR3aa: CATSITLAGQPQHF

abundance: NA
v_gene: TRBV2
d_gene: TRBD2
j_gene: TRBJ2-1
CDR3nt: TGTGCCAGCCTACAGCGGGAATTAAACAATGAGCAGTTCTTC
CDR3aa: CASLQRELNNEQFF

abundance: NA
v_gene: TRBV6-1
d_gene: NA
j_gene: TRBJ1-3
CDR3nt: TGTGCCAGCAGTGACAGCACAGGGCACGGAAACACCATATATTTT
CDR3aa: CASSDSTGHGNTIYF

abundance: once
v_gene: TRBV30
d_gene: TRBD2
j_gene: TRBJ2-1
CDR3nt: TGTGCCGGGATTAGCCCGGGACTAGCGGAGTGGGGGTTCTTC
CDR3aa: CAGISPGLAEWGFF

abundance: few
v_gene: TRBV5-8
d_gene: NA
j_gene: TRBJ1-5
CDR3nt: TGTGCCAGCAGCTTGGAACCTTATAGCAATCAGCCCCAGCATTTT
CDR3aa: CASSLEPYSNQPQHF

abundance: NA
v_gene: TRBV6-5
d_gene: NA
j_gene: TRBJ1-1
CDR3nt: TGTGCCAGCAGTTATTTCGGGACGGGTGAAGCTTTCTTT
CDR3aa: CASSYFGTGEAFF

abundance: NA
v_gene: TRBV6-1
d_gene: NA
j_gene: TRBJ1-3
CDR3nt: TGTGCCAGCAGTGAAGTTCAGGGCGGCATGGGGGGAAACACCATATATTTT
CDR3aa: CASSEVQGGMGGNTIYF

abundance: NA
v_gene: TRBV5-5
d_gene: TRBD2
j_gene: TRBJ2-2
CDR3nt: TGTGCCAGCAGCGGACTAGCGGTAACCGGGGAGCTGTTTTTT
CDR3aa: CASSGLAVTGELFF

abundance: few
v_gene: TRBV2
d_gene: NA
j_gene: TRBJ2-3
CDR3nt: TGTGCCAGCTTGAGCCGTAGCACAGATACGCAGTATTTT
CDR3aa: CASLSRSTDTQYF

abundance: NA
v_gene: TRBV6-5
d_gene: NA
j_gene: TRBJ1-1
CDR3nt: TGTGCCAGCAGTTTGTACCCCGGGCTTGAAGCTTTCTTT
CDR3aa: CASSLYPGLEAFF

abundance: NA
v_gene: TRBV19
d_gene: TRBD1
j_gene: TRBJ1-5
CDR3nt: TGTGCCAGTAGTACCGGGACAGGCTTCAATCAGCCCCAGCATTTT
CDR3aa: CASSTGTGFNQPQHF

abundance: NA
v_gene: TRBV5-8
d_gene: NA
j_gene: TRBJ2-7
CDR3nt: TGTGCCAGCAGCTTGTTGGCTTCCTACGAGCAGTACTTC
CDR3aa: CASSLLASYEQYF

abundance: NA
v_gene: TRBV7-9
d_gene: TRBD2
j_gene: TRBJ2-1
CDR3nt: TGTGCCAGCAGCTTAGATGGAACTAGCGGGAGAAGGAGTGAGCAGTTCTTC
CDR3aa: CASSLDGTSGRRSEQFF

abundance: NA
v_gene: TRBV9
d_gene: TRBD1
j_gene: TRBJ1-4
CDR3nt: TGTGCCAGCAGCGGGGGACAGGGAGCCGCAACTAATGAAAAACTGTTTTTT
CDR3aa: CASSGGQGAATNEKLFF

abundance: NA
v_gene: TRBV7-9
d_gene: TRBD2
j_gene: TRBJ2-3
CDR3nt: TGTGCCAGCAGCTTGAGTAGCGGGAGCGCAGATACGCAGTATTTT
CDR3aa: CASSLSSGSADTQYF

abundance: NA
v_gene: TRBV5-1
d_gene: NA
j_gene: TRBJ2-3
CDR3nt: TGCGCCAGCAGCGCCCTAAGGGATACGCAGTATTTT
CDR3aa: CASSALRDTQYF

abundance: once
v_gene: TRBV30
d_gene: TRBD2
j_gene: TRBJ2-1
CDR3nt: TGTGCCTGTACAGGGCCGGGAGGGCCCAATGAGCAGTTCTTC
CDR3aa: CACTGPGGPNEQFF

abundance: NA
v_gene: TRBV5-6
d_gene: NA
j_gene: TRBJ2-5
CDR3nt: TGTGCCAGCAGTGTGAGGGGGCAAGAGACCCAGTACTTC
CDR3aa: CASSVRGQETQYF

abundance: NA
v_gene: TRBV4-2
d_gene: TRBD2
j_gene: TRBJ2-3
CDR3nt: TGTGCCAGCAGCCAAGATAACCCTAGCGGGACAACCGGGGTGACGCAGTATTTT
CDR3aa: CASSQDNPSGTTGVTQYF

abundance: NA
v_gene: TRBV5-1
d_gene: NA
j_gene: TRBJ2-3
CDR3nt: TGCGCCAGCAGCTTGGCGGACTCTTACACAGATACGCAGTATTTT
CDR3aa: CASSLADSYTDTQYF

abundance: NA
v_gene: TRBV15
d_gene: NA
j_gene: TRBJ1-5
CDR3nt: TGTGCCACCAGCAGCGAACAGGGCAGCAATCAGCCCCAGCATTTT
CDR3aa: CATSSEQGSNQPQHF

abundance: NA
v_gene: TRBV11-2
d_gene: NA
j_gene: TRBJ2-3
CDR3nt: TGTGCCAGCAGCCCTTTGGCAGATACGCAGTATTTT
CDR3aa: CASSPLADTQYF

abundance: NA
v_gene: TRBV30
d_gene: NA
j_gene: TRBJ1-3
CDR3nt: TGTGCCTGGAGTGTATATGGCGTCTCTGGAAACACCATATATTTT
CDR3aa: CAWSVYGVSGNTIYF

abundance: NA
v_gene: TRBV11-2
d_gene: NA
j_gene: TRBJ2-7
CDR3nt: TGTGCCAGCAGCTTGGCGGAACCCTACGAGCAGTACTTC
CDR3aa: CASSLAEPYEQYF

abundance: NA
v_gene: TRBV7-8
d_gene: NA
j_gene: TRBJ2-7
CDR3nt: TGTGCCAGCAGCGAGACCAACAGGGTCGAGCAGTACTTC
CDR3aa: CASSETNRVEQYF

abundance: NA
v_gene: TRBV11-3
d_gene: NA
j_gene: TRBJ1-2
CDR3nt: TGTGCCAGCAGCTTAGTGGGAGCGTCCCCTTTGTTCAATGGCTACACCTTC
CDR3aa: CASSLVGASPLFNGYTF

abundance: NA
v_gene: TRBV10-2
d_gene: NA
j_gene: TRBJ1-5
CDR3nt: TGCGCCAGCAGTGAGTCCCATAGCAATCAGCCCCAGCATTTT
CDR3aa: CASSESHSNQPQHF

abundance: NA
v_gene: TRBV7-2
d_gene: NA
j_gene: TRBJ2-7
CDR3nt: TGTGCCAGCAGCGGTCAGGGGGGGTCCTACGAGCAGTACTTC
CDR3aa: CASSGQGGSYEQYF

abundance: NA
v_gene: TRBV6-1
d_gene: NA
j_gene: TRBJ2-1
CDR3nt: TGTGCCAGCAGTGATTCACGGGAGAGTTACAATGAGCAGTTCTTC
CDR3aa: CASSDSRESYNEQFF

abundance: NA
v_gene: TRBV7-8
d_gene: NA
j_gene: TRBJ1-3
CDR3nt: TGTGCCAGCAGCGACTGGACGGGGAGGGGAAACACCATATATTTT
CDR3aa: CASSDWTGRGNTIYF

abundance: NA
v_gene: TRBV19
d_gene: NA
j_gene: TRBJ1-5
CDR3nt: TGTGCCAGTAGGAGGGACGCCAGAGAATATAGCAATCAGCCCCAGCATTTT
CDR3aa: CASRRDAREYSNQPQHF

abundance: NA
v_gene: TRBV30
d_gene: NA
j_gene: TRBJ2-1
CDR3nt: TGTGCCTGGAGGCTGGGGAGCAATGAGCAGTTCTTC
CDR3aa: CAWRLGSNEQFF

abundance: NA
v_gene: TRBV11-2
d_gene: NA
j_gene: TRBJ1-2
CDR3nt: TGTGCCAGCAGCTACGCTGGGGGCGCCAGCGGCTACACCTTC
CDR3aa: CASSYAGGASGYTF

abundance: NA
v_gene: TRBV9
d_gene: TRBD1
j_gene: TRBJ2-3
CDR3nt: TGTGCCAGCAGCGCACCTTCCGGGACAGGGGGCACAGATACGCAGTATTTT
CDR3aa: CASSAPSGTGGTDTQYF

abundance: NA
v_gene: TRBV29-1
d_gene: NA
j_gene: TRBJ1-1
CDR3nt: TGCAGCGTTGCCCACGGACAGCATGCTGAAGCTTTCTTT
CDR3aa: CSVAHGQHAEAFF

abundance: few
v_gene: TRBV27
d_gene: NA
j_gene: TRBJ2-7
CDR3nt: TGTGCCAGCAGACGAGACGGGACCATGTTAGAGCAGTACTTC
CDR3aa: CASRRDGTMLEQYF

abundance: few
v_gene: TRBV7-2
d_gene: NA
j_gene: TRBJ1-1
CDR3nt: TGTGCCAGCAGCGATAGGGTTTCCGAAGCTTTCTTT
CDR3aa: CASSDRVSEAFF

abundance: few
v_gene: TRBV14
d_gene: NA
j_gene: TRBJ1-1
CDR3nt: TGTGCCAGCAGCCGCCGAACAGTGAACACTGAAGCTTTCTTT
CDR3aa: CASSRRTVNTEAFF

abundance: once
v_gene: TRBV5-1
d_gene: TRBD2
j_gene: TRBJ2-7
CDR3nt: TGCGCCAGCAGCTCTAGCGGGAGTTACTACGAGCAGTACTTC
CDR3aa: CASSSSGSYYEQYF